What follows are 20 T cell receptor beta chains derived from one specimen sequenced in a study of blood T cell repertoires in COVID-19. Produced via immunoSEQ multiplex PCR; TCRdb's table is partial and in-frame only. There are about 90,000 clones in the sample; 72% occur only once, and around 15% lies in the top ten. The sequenced sample consisted of peripheral blood. These receptors were collected from an elderly woman with acute or convalescent COVID-19.

The chain employs TRBV6-2 or TRBV6-3 and TRBJ1-5; D ambiguous. V dropped 5 bases and J dropped 1 base, with 6 bases sitting between them. The germline V gene encodes CDR1 MNHEY and CDR2 SVGEGT. The CDR3 contains 13 residues. CDR3 nucleotide sequence: TGTGCCAGCAGTCCACAGAGCAATCAGCCCCAGCATTTT. Translating it yields CASSPQSNQPQHF.

The chain links TRBV19 to TRBJ2-3, with 10 bases identical to TRBD2. The CDR3 extends over 16 amino acids. The V gene's germline CDR1 is LNHDA and CDR2 SQIVND (reference sequence). V shed 5 bases and J 0 bases; nucleotides not matched to a gene: 5. In DNA form, the CDR3 reads TGTGCCAGTAGTGGGCTAGCGGGGGCCAGCACAGATACGCAGTATTTT. Encoded protein: CASSGLAGASTDTQYF.

The J gene is TRBJ2-5, the V gene TRBV29-1, with 13 bases identical to TRBD2. The length of the CDR3 is 13 residues. Germline assignment: CDR1 SQVTM and CDR2 ANQGSEA. With 4 bases clipped from V and 4 bases from J, the junction kept 0 bases outside the gene matches. In DNA, the CDR3 is TGCAGCGTTGGGACTAGCGGGGGAGAGACCCAGTACTTC. Protein product: CSVGTSGGETQYF.

This chain connects TRBV4-1 to TRBJ2-7; TRBD1 might be the D (6 bases). The CDR3 covers 15 residues. Deletions cut 2 bases from V and 5 bases from J, with 16 bases between. Looked up from germline, CDR1 is MGHRA and CDR2 is YSYEKL. CDR3 in DNA: TGCGCCAGCAGCCAATGGGCCGAACAGGGTAACGAGCAGTACTTC. Amino acids: CASSQWAEQGNEQYF.

The rearrangement uses TRBV7-9 and TRBJ1-2; maybe TRBD1 (5 bases). CDR3 length: 15 amino acids. The germline V and J ends were trimmed by 5 bases and 2 bases, with 15 bases remaining between them. Germline V gives CDR1 SEHNR, CDR2 FQNEAQ (reference sequence). CDR3 nucleotide sequence: TGTGCCAGCAGCGACGATGGGGCAGTCAACTATGGCTACACCTTC. This encodes CASSDDGAVNYGYTF.

This sequence joins TRBV11-2 and TRBJ1-1; D is possibly TRBD1 (6 bases). V lost 4 bases to trimming and J lost 6 bases, with 18 bases between them. The CDR3 is made up of 15 amino acids. The germline V gene encodes CDR1 SGHAT and CDR2 FQNNGV. CDR3 loop: CASSYRGGIGAEAFF. In DNA form, the CDR3 reads TGTGCCAGCAGCTATAGAGGGGGTATCGGCGCTGAAGCTTTCTTT.

The chain employs TRBV15 and TRBJ1-5, with a possible D match to TRBD1 (5 bases). The V gene lost 5 bases and the J gene lost 2 bases, with 16 bases spanning the gap. The CDR3 totals 16 residues. Germline V gene data show CDR1 as LNHNV and CDR2 as YYDKDF (reference sequence). The CDR3 reads CATSAWAGFGNQPQHF. The CDR3 nucleotides are TGTGCCACCAGCGCCTGGGCAGGGTTCGGCAATCAGCCCCAGCATTTT. Variable domain in full (rest from reference TRBV15 and TRBJ1-5): DAMVIQNPRYQVTQFGKPVTLSCSQTLNHNVMYWYQQKSSQAPKLLFHYYDKDFNNEADTPDNFQSRRPNTSFCFLDIRSPGLGDTAMYLCATSAWAGFGNQPQHFGDGTRLSIL.

The chain employs TRBV5-5 and TRBJ1-5, with D perhaps matching TRBD1 (5 bases). V was shortened by 4 bases and J by 0 bases, with 8 bases between the two germline ends. The CDR3 has 14 residues. CDR1 SGHKS and CDR2 YYEKEE come from the germline V gene (reference sequence). CDR3 amino acids: CASSRQYSNQPQHF. The CDR3 DNA reads as TGTGCCAGCAGCCGACAGTATAGCAATCAGCCCCAGCATTTT.

This clone has more than one count but fewer than ten. The genes are TRBV11-2 and TRBJ2-1, with 7 bases identical to TRBD2. CDR1 and CDR2 (germline): SGHAT, FQNNGV. V lost 5 bases, J lost 4 bases, and 8 bases stayed unmatched. This CDR3 region has 15 residues. CDR3 residues: CASSPERGVYNEQFF. Written as DNA, the CDR3 is TGTGCCAGCAGCCCCGAGCGGGGAGTTTACAATGAGCAGTTCTTC.

The chain links TRBV4-1 to TRBJ2-2; possible D gene TRBD2, 6 bases. The CDR3 runs 16 residues. V lost 0 bases to trimming and J lost 4 bases, with 12 bases between them. Germline V gene data show CDR1 as MGHRA and CDR2 as YSYEKL. This chain's CDR3 is CASSQEAGSVTGELFF. In DNA form, the CDR3 reads TGCGCCAGCAGCCAAGAGGCGGGGTCGGTCACCGGGGAGCTGTTTTTT.

This chain connects TRBV5-1 to TRBJ2-5, with 7 positions matching TRBD2. Germline loops: CDR1 SGHRS, CDR2 YFSETQ. The V and J ends lost 4 bases and 5 bases, in that order; junction bases with no gene match: 11. This CDR3 has 15 residues. CDR3 nucleotides: TGCGCCAGCAGCAGGAGCGGGGCGGCGGAGGAGACCCAGTACTTC. It encodes CASSRSGAAEETQYF.

This clone was seen a single time. The J gene is TRBJ1-2, the V gene TRBV7-3; a weak D match, TRBD1 (5 bases). The CDR3 covers 14 residues. V was cut by 1 base and J by 3 bases, with 9 bases left in between. Looked up from germline, CDR1 is SGHTA and CDR2 is FQGTGA. CDR3 loop: CASSLNGRDYGYTF. DNA of the CDR3: TGTGCCAGCAGCTTAAACGGCAGGGACTATGGCTACACCTTC. Filled out from reference TRBV7-3 and TRBJ1-2, the complete variable domain reads GAGVSQTPSNKVTEKGKYVELRCDPISGHTALYWYRQSLGQGPEFLIYFQGTGAADDSGLPNDRFFAVRPEGSVSTLKIQRTERGDSAVYLCASSLNGRDYGYTFGSGTRLTVV.

This chain uses TRBV6-2 or TRBV6-3 with TRBJ2-1; 7 positions match TRBD1. The J segment lost 8 bases and the V segment lost 2 bases, leaving 15 bases of the junction unmatched. This CDR3 is built from 17 residues. CDR1 is MNHEY and CDR2 is SVGEGT in the germline V gene. CDR3 protein: CASSYLISGTDSYEQFF. The CDR3 nucleotides read TGTGCCAGCAGTTACCTGATCTCCGGGACAGATTCATATGAGCAGTTCTTC.

The CDR3: CASSLEGRAFF. The DNA of the CDR3 is TGTGCCAGCAGTTTAGAGGGCAGAGCTTTCTTT. This chain joins TRBV28 and TRBJ1-1; D unclear. This CDR3 is built from 11 residues. CDR1 and CDR2 (germline): MDHEN, SYDVKM. V shed 2 bases and J shed 10 bases, with 8 bases lying between them.

The chain employs TRBV5-4 and TRBJ2-7; TRBD2 might be the D (5 bases). The CDR3 is 14 residues long. In germline, CDR1 is SGHNT, CDR2 YYREEE (reference sequence). The V end lost 4 bases, the J end lost 3 bases, and 14 bases lay between the germline ends. CDR3 amino acids: CASSRMDLNYEQYF. The CDR3 DNA follows: TGTGCCAGCAGCCGAATGGACTTGAACTACGAGCAGTACTTC. Filled out from reference TRBV5-4 and TRBJ2-7, the complete variable domain reads ETGVTQSPTHLIKTRGQQVTLRCSSQSGHNTVSWYQQALGQGPQFIFQYYREEENGRGNFPPRFSGLQFPNYSSELNVNALELDDSALYLCASSRMDLNYEQYFGPGTRLTVT.

This chain connects TRBV4-2 to TRBJ1-4; no definite D call. Trimming pared 8 bases from V and 0 bases from J, leaving 10 bases between. This CDR3 has 14 residues. Per germline, CDR1 LGHNA and CDR2 YNFKEQ. CDR3: CASARPSTNEKLFF. As DNA, the CDR3 is TGTGCCAGCGCCCGGCCTTCAACTAATGAAAAACTGTTTTTT.

The chain is built from TRBV6-5 and TRBJ1-2; 9 bases agree with TRBD1. The CDR3 totals 14 residues. The trim removed 6 bases at V and 4 bases at J, leaving 6 bases unmatched. The germline CDR1 and CDR2 sequences are MNHEY and SVGAGI. The CDR3: CASRKGQGTYGYTF. CDR3 DNA sequence: TGTGCCAGCAGGAAAGGACAGGGGACCTATGGCTACACCTTC.

Of note for this clone: Different DNA sequences within this sample yield the same CDR3. The genes are TRBV14 and TRBJ1-1; the D gene is possibly TRBD1 (5 bases). Trimming took 6 bases from V and 2 from J, leaving 10 bases between them. Germline V gene sequence: CDR1 SGHDN, CDR2 FVKESK. This CDR3 spans 13 amino acids. The CDR3 nucleotides read TGTGCCAGCAGTCTCCAGGGAAACACTGAAGCTTTCTTT. This codes for CASSLQGNTEAFF.

The V gene is TRBV7-2, the J gene TRBJ1-2, with 9 bases lining up with TRBD1. V shed 1 base and J 8 bases; nucleotides not matched to a gene: 5. There are 14 residues in the CDR3. Looked up from germline, CDR1 is SGHTA and CDR2 is FQGNSA. DNA of the CDR3: TGTGCCAGCAGCTTAGGGACAGGGGATGGGGGCTACACCTTC. Translation gives CASSLGTGDGGYTF.

A few counts support this clone. The CDR3 here is CASSATGQGIYEQYF. The DNA of the CDR3 is TGTGCCAGTAGTGCCACCGGACAGGGGATCTACGAGCAGTACTTC. The V call is TRBV19, the J call TRBJ2-7, with 9 bases aligning to TRBD1. The CDR3 totals 15 residues. The germline CDR1 and CDR2 sequences are LNHDA and SQIVND (reference sequence). The ends lost 5 bases at V and 3 bases at J; junction bases unmatched: 8.